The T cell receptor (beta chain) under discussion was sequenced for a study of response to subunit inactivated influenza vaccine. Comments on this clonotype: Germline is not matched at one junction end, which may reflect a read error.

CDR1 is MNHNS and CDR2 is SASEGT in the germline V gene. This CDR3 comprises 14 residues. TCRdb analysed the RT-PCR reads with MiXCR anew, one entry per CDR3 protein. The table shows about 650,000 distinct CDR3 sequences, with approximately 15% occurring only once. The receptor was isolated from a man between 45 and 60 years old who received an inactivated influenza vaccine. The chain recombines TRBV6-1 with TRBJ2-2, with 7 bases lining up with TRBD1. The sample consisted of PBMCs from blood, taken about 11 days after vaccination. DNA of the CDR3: TGTGCCAGCAGCCCGACAGGGCCTACCGAGGAGCTGTTTTTT. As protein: CASSPTGPTEELFF.